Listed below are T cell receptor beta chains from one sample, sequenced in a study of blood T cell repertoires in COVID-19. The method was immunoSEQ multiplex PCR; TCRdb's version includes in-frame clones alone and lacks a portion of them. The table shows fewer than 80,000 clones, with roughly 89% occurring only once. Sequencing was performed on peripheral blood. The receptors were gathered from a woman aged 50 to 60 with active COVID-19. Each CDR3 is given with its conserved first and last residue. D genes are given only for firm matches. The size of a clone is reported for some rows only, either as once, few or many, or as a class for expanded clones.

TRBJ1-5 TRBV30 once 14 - CAWSPSESNQPQHF TGTGCCTGGAGTCCCTCGGAGAGTAATCAGCCCCAGCATTTT
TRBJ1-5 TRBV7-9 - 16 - CASSAVEVNSNQPQHF TGTGCCAGCAGCGCCGTTGAGGTTAATAGCAATCAGCCCCAGCATTTT
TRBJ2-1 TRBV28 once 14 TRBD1 CASSSGQVYNEQFF TGTGCCAGCAGTTCGGGACAGGTTTACAATGAGCAGTTCTTC
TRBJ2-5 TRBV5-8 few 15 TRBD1 CASSLGDRAQETQYF TGTGCCAGCAGCTTGGGGGACAGGGCCCAAGAGACCCAGTACTTC
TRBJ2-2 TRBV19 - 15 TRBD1 CASNQGQGDTGELFF TGTGCCAGTAACCAAGGACAGGGGGACACCGGGGAGCTGTTTTTT
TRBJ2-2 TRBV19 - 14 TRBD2 CASNSGRRTGELFF TGTGCCAGCAATAGCGGGAGGCGAACCGGGGAGCTGTTTTTT
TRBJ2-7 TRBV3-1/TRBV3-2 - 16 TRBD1 CASSHSTGVLVYEQYF TGTGCCAGCAGCCATTCGACAGGGGTATTGGTCTACGAGCAGTACTTC
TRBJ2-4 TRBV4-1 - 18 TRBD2 CASSQLDMGLAGGNIQYF TGCGCCAGCAGCCAACTCGATATGGGACTAGCGGGAGGAAACATTCAGTACTTC
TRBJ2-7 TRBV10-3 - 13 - CATTTGSAYEQYF TGTGCCACCACGACAGGTTCGGCCTACGAGCAGTACTTC
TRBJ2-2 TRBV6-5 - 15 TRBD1 CASSSRGLDTGELFF TGTGCCAGCAGTTCCAGGGGGCTAGACACCGGGGAGCTGTTTTTT
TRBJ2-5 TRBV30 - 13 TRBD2 CAWSRTSKETQYF TGTGCCTGGAGTCGGACTAGTAAAGAGACCCAGTACTTC
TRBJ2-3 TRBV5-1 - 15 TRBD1 CASSEDRGLADTQYF TGCGCCAGCAGCGAGGACAGGGGGCTAGCAGATACGCAGTATTTT
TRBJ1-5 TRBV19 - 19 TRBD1 CASSQFSFTSQGGKQPQHF TGTGCCAGTAGTCAATTTTCGTTTACGTCACAGGGGGGAAAACAGCCCCAGCATTTT
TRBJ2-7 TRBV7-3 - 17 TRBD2 CASSLTTSGPPALEQYF TGTGCCAGCAGCTTAACTACTAGCGGTCCCCCCGCACTCGAGCAGTACTTC
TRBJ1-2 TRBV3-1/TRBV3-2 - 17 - CASSPKPGTPRASGYTF TGTGCCAGCAGCCCTAAGCCCGGGACTCCTCGGGCGAGTGGCTACACCTTC
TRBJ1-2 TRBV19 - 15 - CASSIGGADPYGYTF TGTGCCAGTAGTATTGGTGGGGCGGACCCCTATGGCTACACCTTC
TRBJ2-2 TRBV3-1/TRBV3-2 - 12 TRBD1 CASSSRDSELFF TGTGCCAGCAGCTCCCGGGACAGCGAGCTGTTTTTT
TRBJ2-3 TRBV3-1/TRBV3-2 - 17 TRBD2 CASSQEGTSGGTDTQYF TGTGCCAGCAGCCAAGAGGGGACTAGCGGGGGCACAGATACGCAGTATTTT
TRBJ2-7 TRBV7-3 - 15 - CASSLEDTPAYEQYF TGTGCCAGCAGCTTAGAGGACACTCCGGCCTACGAGCAGTACTTC
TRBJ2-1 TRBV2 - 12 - CASLYSGNEQFF TGTGCCAGTCTTTATAGCGGCAATGAGCAGTTCTTC
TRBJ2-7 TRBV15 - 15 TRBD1 CATSRDPGGSYEQYF TGTGCCACCAGCAGAGATCCAGGGGGTTCCTACGAGCAGTACTTC
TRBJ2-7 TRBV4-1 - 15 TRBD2 CASSQGLAVSYEQYF TGCGCCAGCAGCCAAGGACTAGCGGTCTCCTACGAGCAGTACTTC
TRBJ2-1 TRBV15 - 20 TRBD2 CATSSDRGGTSGRGYNEQFF TGTGCCACCAGCAGCGACAGGGGTGGGACTAGCGGGAGGGGGTACAATGAGCAGTTCTTC
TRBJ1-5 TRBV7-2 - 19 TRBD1 CASSLRRTGPNMSNQPQHF TGTGCCAGCAGCTTACGTAGGACAGGGCCTAACATGAGCAATCAGCCCCAGCATTTT
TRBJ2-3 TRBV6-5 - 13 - CASTERGTDTQYF TGTGCCAGCACGGAGCGGGGCACAGATACGCAGTATTTT
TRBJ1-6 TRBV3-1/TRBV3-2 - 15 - CASSQDGGLGSPLHF TGTGCCAGCAGCCAAGACGGGGGGCTAGGTTCACCCCTCCACTTT
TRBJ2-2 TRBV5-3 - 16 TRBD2 CARSLPGLGCRGELFF TGTGCCAGAAGCTTACCGGGACTAGGATGTCGTGGGGAGCTGTTTTTT
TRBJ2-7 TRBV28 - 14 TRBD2 CASTLAGGRYEQYF TGTGCCAGCACCCTAGCGGGAGGTAGATACGAGCAGTACTTC
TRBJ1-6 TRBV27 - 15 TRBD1 CASSSPGQHNSPLHF TGTGCCAGCAGTTCCCCGGGACAGCATAATTCACCCCTCCACTTT
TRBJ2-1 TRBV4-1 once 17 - CASTKDPQGPGYNEQFF TGCGCCAGCACCAAAGACCCTCAGGGGCCGGGCTACAATGAGCAGTTCTTC
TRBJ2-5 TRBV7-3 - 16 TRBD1 CASSFAGQGAGETQYF TGTGCCAGCAGCTTCGCGGGACAGGGGGCAGGGGAGACCCAGTACTTC
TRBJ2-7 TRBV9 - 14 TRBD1 CASSTGGQLYEQYF TGTGCCAGCAGCACAGGGGGGCAGCTCTACGAGCAGTACTTC
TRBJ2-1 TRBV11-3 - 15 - CASSLTGTYYNEQFF TGTGCCAGCAGCTTAACCGGGACATACTACAATGAGCAGTTCTTC
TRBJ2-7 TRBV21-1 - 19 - CASSKATGEPHSSSYEQYF TGTGCCAGCAGCAAAGCCACAGGGGAGCCACACAGCAGCTCCTACGAGCAGTACTTC
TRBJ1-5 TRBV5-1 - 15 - CASSLEGQNNQPQHF TGCGCCAGCAGCTTGGAGGGGCAAAACAATCAGCCCCAGCATTTT
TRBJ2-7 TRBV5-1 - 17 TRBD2 CASSLRGLAGGPNEQYF TGCGCCAGCAGCTTGAGGGGACTAGCGGGAGGGCCTAATGAGCAGTACTTC
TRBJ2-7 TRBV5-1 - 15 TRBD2 CASSLVGGGAYEQYF TGCGCCAGCAGCTTGGTCGGCGGGGGGGCCTACGAGCAGTACTTC
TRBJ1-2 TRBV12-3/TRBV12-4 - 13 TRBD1 CASSLDRGRGYTF TGTGCCAGCAGTTTAGACAGGGGCAGAGGCTACACCTTC
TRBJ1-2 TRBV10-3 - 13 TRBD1 CAIREQGFSGYTF TGTGCCATCAGGGAACAGGGGTTCTCTGGCTACACCTTC
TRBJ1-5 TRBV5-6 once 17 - CASSYWGGATGNQPQHF TGTGCCAGCAGCTACTGGGGGGGGGCGACCGGCAATCAGCCCCAGCATTTT